What follows are 30 T cell receptor beta chains derived from one specimen sequenced in a study of multiple sclerosis patients with progressive multifocal leukoencephalopathy. TCRdb's table, derived via immunoSEQ multiplex PCR, lists solely in-frame clones and lacks some. Among 25,000 to 35,000 clones, more than 75% were seen once, and the ten largest hold 1.1%. As to time point: before natalizumab initiation. Sequenced material: PBMCs. Receptors were obtained from a human donor with multiple sclerosis.

The chain recombines TRBV6-1 with TRBJ2-7, with 8 nucleotides matching TRBD1. Per germline, CDR1 MNHNS and CDR2 SASEGT. V trimming: 6 bases; J trimming: 4 bases; junction bases outside the gene matches: 8. This CDR3 has 14 amino acids. CDR3 coding DNA: TGTGCCAGCAGGCTACAGGGGGGCGGGTACGAGCAGTACTTC. This encodes CASRLQGGGYEQYF.

The V gene is TRBV4-2, the J gene TRBJ2-3; D remains ambiguous. Germline values: CDR1 LGHNA, CDR2 YNFKEQ. This CDR3 contains 13 residues. V was clipped by 1 base and J by 4 bases, with 6 bases between them. CDR3 nucleotide sequence: TGTGCCAGCAGCCAAGGGTTAGCAGATACGCAGTATTTT. Amino acid sequence: CASSQGLADTQYF.

The J gene is TRBJ1-5, the V gene TRBV6-4, with D unclear. Per the germline V gene, CDR1 is MRHNA and CDR2 is SNTAGT. Trimming removed 6 bases at V and 5 bases at J, with 11 bases between. The CDR3 is 13 amino acids. Here the CDR3 DNA reads TGTGCCAGCAGCCTAACAGAGGATCAGCCCCAGCATTTT. This translates into CASSLTEDQPQHF.

J is TRBJ2-1 and V is TRBV20-1; D remains unclear. The V gene's germline CDR1 is DFQATT and CDR2 SNEGSKA (reference sequence). This CDR3 region has 10 residues. Trimming removed 8 bases from V and 0 bases from J, with 2 bases in between. The CDR3 sequence: CSISYNEQFF. The CDR3 region has the DNA TGCAGTATCTCCTACAATGAGCAGTTCTTC.

The rearrangement joins TRBV10-3 to TRBJ2-2, with D uncertain. Germline V lookup: CDR1 ENHRY, CDR2 SYGVKD. This CDR3 contains 16 residues. Trimming cost V 0 bases and J 1 base, with 9 bases left between them. CDR3: CAISESVGQNTGELFF. CDR3 in DNA: TGTGCCATCAGTGAGTCGGTGGGCCAGAACACCGGGGAGCTGTTTTTT.

This clone was detected once. This sequence joins TRBV25-1 and TRBJ1-1, with D unresolved. CDR3 length equals 15 residues. V lost 1 base, J lost 1 base, and 10 bases lay in between. Germline V CDR1 and CDR2: MGHDK, SYGVNS. In DNA, the CDR3 is TGTGCCAGCAGTGAATCCGGAGAGTGGAACACTGAAGCTTTCTTT. Translation gives CASSESGEWNTEAFF.

This chain joins TRBV6-5 and TRBJ1-5; possibly TRBD1 for D (5 bases). V was pared by 2 bases and J by 0 bases, with 8 bases between. This CDR3 spans 15 amino acids. Germline loops: CDR1 MNHEY, CDR2 SVGAGI. CDR3 nucleotides: TGTGCCAGCAGTTACGGGGCGGATAGCAATCAGCCCCAGCATTTT. Translated: CASSYGADSNQPQHF.

The chain carries TRBV5-1 and TRBJ2-3; 10 positions agree with TRBD2. The V segment lost 0 bases and the J segment 7 bases; nucleotides outside the gene matches: 8. Per the germline V gene, CDR1 is SGHRS and CDR2 is YFSETQ. This CDR3 has 16 residues. CDR3 region: CASSLGLAGQGNTQYF. The CDR3 DNA is TGCGCCAGCAGCTTGGGACTAGCGGGCCAAGGAAATACGCAGTATTTT.

The rearrangement links TRBV18 to TRBJ1-5; D may be TRBD1 (6 bases). CDR3 length: 14 amino acids. Germline lookup yields CDR1 KGHSH and CDR2 LQKENI. V lost 4 bases to trimming and J lost 5 bases, with 12 bases between them. CDR3 protein: CASSQGGWDQPQHF. The DNA for the CDR3 is TGTGCCAGCTCACAAGGGGGGTGGGATCAGCCCCAGCATTTT.

The rearrangement links TRBV6-1 to TRBJ2-2, with TRBD2 identical over 8 bases. The CDR3 runs to 15 residues. CDR1 is MNHNS, CDR2 SASEGT, per germline. V lost 1 base and J lost 5; bases outside the gene matches: 3. The CDR3 spells CASSEEVAGTGELFF. CDR3 DNA sequence: TGTGCCAGCAGTGAAGAGGTAGCGGGGACCGGGGAGCTGTTTTTT.

V is TRBV2 and J is TRBJ2-5, with a weak D call TRBD2 (7 bases). The germline V gene has CDR1 SNHLY and CDR2 FYNNEI. The CDR3 loop spans 13 amino acids. V lost 10 bases to trimming and J lost 5 bases, with 17 bases between them. In DNA, the CDR3 is TGTGCCACCTCGGCGGGGGCTCGCGAGACCCAGTACTTC. Translating it yields CATSAGARETQYF.

This sequence joins TRBV30 and TRBJ2-6; D is uncertain. The germline V gene encodes CDR1 GTSNPN and CDR2 SVGIG (reference sequence). Trimming removed 4 bases from V and 0 bases from J, with 7 bases in between. This CDR3 comprises 14 residues. The DNA of the CDR3 is TGTGCCTGGACTCTTCCCTCTGGGGCCAACGTCCTGACTTTC. Amino acid sequence: CAWTLPSGANVLTF.

The V call is TRBV6-1, the J call TRBJ1-2; 9 bases agree with TRBD1. The V gene end was trimmed by 6 bases and the J gene end by 6 bases; junction bases not matched to a gene: 8. The CDR3 is 14 amino acids. In germline, CDR1 is MNHNS, CDR2 SASEGT. CDR3 protein: CASRNRDRAHGYTF. The CDR3 DNA reads TGTGCCAGCAGAAACCGGGACAGGGCTCATGGCTACACCTTC.

V and J are TRBV12-1 and TRBJ1-3. TRBV12-1 is recorded as a pseudogene. The CDR3 loop spans 14 amino acids. The CDR3 here is CASSLGTTGNTIYF. In DNA, the CDR3 is TGTGCCAGCAGCCTAGGGACTACTGGAAACACCATATATTTT.

The rearrangement joins TRBV6-6 to TRBJ2-7; 9 bases agree with TRBD1. The length of the CDR3 is 13 residues. With V trimmed by 7 bases and J by 2 bases, 3 bases remained unmatched. Per the germline V gene, CDR1 is MNHNY and CDR2 is SVGAGI (reference sequence). CDR3 sequence reads: CASNYRGPYEQYF. The CDR3 DNA follows: TGTGCCAGCAACTACAGGGGGCCCTACGAGCAGTACTTC.

V usage is TRBV7-2 and J usage is TRBJ1-5; D remains ambiguous. The CDR3 runs to 14 residues. The V gene's germline CDR1 is SGHTA and CDR2 FQGNSA. V was cut by 2 bases and J by 2 bases, with 7 bases left in between. CDR3 in amino acids: CASSLTVGNQPQHF. As DNA, the CDR3 is TGTGCCAGCAGCTTAACAGTCGGCAATCAGCCCCAGCATTTT. Full variable domain (remainder filled in from reference TRBV7-2 and TRBJ1-5): GAGVSQSPSNKVTEKGKDVELRCDPISGHTALYWYRQSLGQGLEFLIYFQGNSAPDKSGLPSDRFSAERTGGSVSTLTIQRTQQEDSAVYLCASSLTVGNQPQHFGDGTRLSIL.

The rearrangement uses TRBV5-1 and TRBJ1-2, with a tentative D call TRBD1 (5 bases). The CDR3 extends over 11 amino acids. The V and J ends lost 2 bases and 7 bases respectively, with 6 bases between them. Germline CDR1 and CDR2: SGHRS and YFSETQ. CDR3 DNA sequence: TGCGCCAGCAGCTTCCAGGGTGGCTACACCTTC. Translation: CASSFQGGYTF.

The chain employs TRBV9 and TRBJ1-6; weak D call: TRBD1 (5 bases). The germline gives CDR1 SGDLS, CDR2 YYNGEE. Between the trimmed V and J ends, which lost 4 bases and 9 bases, there was a span of 20 bases. The CDR3 spans 16 residues. In DNA, the CDR3 is TGTGCCAGCAGCCCCCACGACAGCCCCCGGGGTTCACCCCTCCACTTT. The encoded protein is CASSPHDSPRGSPLHF.

The chain couples TRBV9 to TRBJ1-6, with 8 nucleotides matching TRBD1. CDR1 and CDR2 from the germline V gene are SGDLS and YYNGEE. Losses at the gene ends were 2 bases for V and 5 bases for J; bases not matched to a gene: 0. The CDR3 spans 14 residues. The CDR3 coding sequence is TGTGCCAGCAGCGTGGGACAGGATAATTCACCCCTCCACTTT. The encoded protein is CASSVGQDNSPLHF.

The V call is TRBV10-3, the J call TRBJ1-1; 8 bases are a match to TRBD1. The CDR3 consists of 13 residues. CDR1 and CDR2 (germline): ENHRY, SYGVKD. V trimming: 9 bases; J trimming: 0 bases; junction bases outside the gene matches: 3. This CDR3 is CAITTGVNTEAFF. CDR3 nucleotide sequence: TGTGCCATTACGACAGGGGTGAACACTGAAGCTTTCTTT.

The chain couples TRBV9 to TRBJ1-4; D is ambiguous. Per the germline V gene, CDR1 is SGDLS and CDR2 is YYNGEE. This CDR3 is 15 amino acids long. V lost 4 bases, J lost 10 bases, and 20 bases lay in between. DNA of the CDR3: TGTGCCAGCAGCCCCGACCACCCGGGGAAGGGAAAACTGTTTTTT. The encoded protein is CASSPDHPGKGKLFF.

The J gene is TRBJ2-6, the V gene TRBV29-1; D ambiguous. The CDR3 runs 16 residues. V lost 2 bases and J lost 0, with 11 bases in between. The germline gives CDR1 SQVTM, CDR2 ANQGSEA. For the CDR3, the DNA is TGCAGCGTTGAAACGGACGTCGACTCTGGGGCCAACGTCCTGACTTTC. Protein sequence: CSVETDVDSGANVLTF.

The table lists this clone with a count of one. The gene calls are TRBV19 and TRBJ1-3; D call uncertain. The CDR3 spans 14 residues. Germline CDR1 is LNHDA and CDR2 is SQIVND (reference sequence). V shed 3 bases and J shed 2 bases, with 8 bases lying between them. The DNA for the CDR3 is TGTGCCAGTAGTATGCAAATCACTGGAAACACCATATATTTT. It translates to CASSMQITGNTIYF.

This clone was picked up a small number of times. The chain couples TRBV6-4 to TRBJ2-3; 12 positions match TRBD2. The CDR3 totals 15 residues. J gave up 1 base and V 4 bases, and 0 bases lay outside the gene matches. CDR1 and CDR2 from the germline V gene are MRHNA and SNTAGT. The CDR3 protein is CASSGTSGGTDTQYF. CDR3 DNA sequence: TGTGCCAGCAGTGGGACTAGCGGGGGCACAGATACGCAGTATTTT.

The CDR3 sequence: CASTPYNGIPGYTF. As DNA, the CDR3 is TGTGCCAGCACACCATACAACGGGATCCCCGGCTACACCTTC. The chain joins TRBV9 to TRBJ1-2; D ambiguous. The ends were cut back, 6 bases at V and 8 bases at J, with 20 bases in the middle. This CDR3 is built from 14 residues. Germline V gene data show CDR1 as SGDLS and CDR2 as YYNGEE.

This clone has just one count. A junction boundary mismatches the germline segment, possibly from a read error. The chain links TRBV6-5 to TRBJ1-1, with no clear D. The CDR3 totals 14 residues. Germline V gene sequence: CDR1 MNHEY, CDR2 SVGAGI. The CDR3 reads CASSREDGVPPVSF. CDR3 DNA: TGTGCCAGCAGTCGGGAAGACGGGGTCCCCCCAGTATCGTTT.

This sequence joins TRBV4-1 and TRBJ2-5, with D tentatively TRBD2 (5 bases). This CDR3 spans 17 amino acids. Germline values: CDR1 MGHRA, CDR2 YSYEKL. V dropped 0 bases and J dropped 0 bases, with 14 bases sitting between them. CDR3 residues: CASSQDLGGPHQETQYF. In nucleotides, the CDR3 is TGCGCCAGCAGCCAAGATTTAGGCGGGCCCCACCAAGAGACCCAGTACTTC.

The rearrangement links TRBV18 to TRBJ2-3, with D uncertain. Trimming cost V 4 bases and J 0 bases, with 8 bases left between them. The CDR3 is made up of 14 amino acids. Germline V gives CDR1 KGHSH, CDR2 LQKENI. CDR3 residues: CASSRSFSTDTQYF. CDR3 coding DNA: TGTGCCAGCTCACGAAGCTTTAGCACAGATACGCAGTATTTT. Drawing the rest from reference TRBV18 and TRBJ2-3, the complete variable domain is NAGVMQNPRHLVRRRGQEARLRCSPMKGHSHVYWYRQLPEEGLKFMVYLQKENIIDESGMPKERFSAEFPKEGPSILRIQQVVRGDSAAYFCASSRSFSTDTQYFGPGTRLTVL.

V usage is TRBV28 and J usage is TRBJ1-4, with D maybe TRBD1 (5 bases). Trimming cost V 5 bases and J 8 bases, with 18 bases left between them. Germline CDR1 is MDHEN and CDR2 is SYDVKM. This CDR3 has 15 amino acids. The CDR3 DNA reads as TGTGCCAGCAGTCCCCGAGAGGGACGAGGCGAAAAACTGTTTTTT. Translated, it gives CASSPREGRGEKLFF.

The chain employs TRBV5-4 and TRBJ1-4, with D possibly being TRBD1 (5 bases). CDR1 SGHNT and CDR2 YYREEE come from the germline V gene (reference sequence). The V gene lost 4 bases and the J gene lost 2 bases, with 15 bases spanning the gap. This CDR3 comprises 16 residues. Written as DNA, the CDR3 is TGTGCCAGCAGCGGAGGAGGGGAGGCGACTAATGAAAAACTGTTTTTT. This codes for CASSGGGEATNEKLFF.